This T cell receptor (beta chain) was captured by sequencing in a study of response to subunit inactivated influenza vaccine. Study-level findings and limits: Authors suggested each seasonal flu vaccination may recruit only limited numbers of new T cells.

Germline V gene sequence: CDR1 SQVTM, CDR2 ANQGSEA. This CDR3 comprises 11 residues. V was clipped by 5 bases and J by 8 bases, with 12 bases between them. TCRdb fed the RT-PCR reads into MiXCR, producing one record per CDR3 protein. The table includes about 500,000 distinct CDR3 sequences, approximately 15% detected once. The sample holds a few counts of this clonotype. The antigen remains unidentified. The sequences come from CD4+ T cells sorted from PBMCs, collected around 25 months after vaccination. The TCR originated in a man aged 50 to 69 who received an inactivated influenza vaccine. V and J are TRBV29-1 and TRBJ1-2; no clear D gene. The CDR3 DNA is TGCAGCGTTTTGAGGGCCGGAGGCTACACCTTC. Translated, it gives CSVLRAGGYTF.